This is a list of T cell receptor beta chains from one sample in a study of blood T cell repertoires in COVID-19. The method was immunoSEQ multiplex PCR; TCRdb's version includes in-frame clones alone and lacks a portion of them. In the table there are 28,000 or so clones, about 91% of which are singletons. Sequencing was done on a sample of peripheral blood. The receptors here all came from a human donor with active COVID-19. The donor label of this sample is uncertain. Both conserved end residues are part of each CDR3. D genes are given only for firm matches. Not every row has a clone size; where given, it reads once, few, many or a size class.

clone_size j_call d_call v_call cdr3_aa cdr3_nt
- TRBJ1-2 - TRBV5-4 CASSSGTSANYGYTF TGTGCCAGCAGCTCCGGGACATCAGCTAACTATGGCTACACCTTC
- TRBJ2-7 - TRBV18 CASSPGARGYEQYF TGTGCCAGCTCACCGGGGGCGAGGGGCTACGAGCAGTACTTC
- TRBJ1-4 TRBD1 TRBV7-9 CASTSGQAVNEKLFF TGTGCCAGCACATCAGGACAGGCAGTGAATGAAAAACTGTTTTTT
- TRBJ2-7 TRBD1 TRBV7-9 CASSLGTGVYEQYF TGTGCCAGCAGCCTGGGCACAGGGGTCTACGAGCAGTACTTC
- TRBJ2-5 - TRBV20-1 CSAEQETQYF TGCAGTGCTGAGCAAGAGACCCAGTACTTC
- TRBJ2-7 - TRBV5-1 CASSLVGKSLYEQYF TGCGCCAGCAGCTTGGTGGGCAAGTCACTGTACGAGCAGTACTTC
- TRBJ1-2 - TRBV29-1 CSVEGGPKTNYGYTF TGCAGCGTTGAGGGGGGGCCGAAGACTAACTATGGCTACACCTTC
- TRBJ2-5 TRBD2 TRBV7-2 CASSLDGGRGQETQYF TGTGCCAGCAGCTTAGATGGCGGGAGAGGTCAAGAGACCCAGTACTTC
- TRBJ2-3 - TRBV5-4 CASSLRPLGYDTDTQYF TGTGCCAGCAGCTTGAGGCCCCTAGGATACGACACAGATACGCAGTATTTT
- TRBJ2-1 TRBD2 TRBV5-4 CASSLVRLAGGNEQFF TGTGCCAGCAGCTTGGTTCGCCTAGCGGGAGGCAATGAGCAGTTCTTC
- TRBJ2-7 - TRBV6-2/TRBV6-3 CASSYRYEQYF TGTGCCAGCAGTTACCGCTACGAGCAGTACTTC
- TRBJ2-1 TRBD2 TRBV6-1 CASSDSSGRAHNEQFF TGTGCCAGCAGTGATTCTAGCGGGAGGGCCCACAATGAGCAGTTCTTC
- TRBJ1-5 TRBD1 TRBV4-1 CASSQEPGRGQSQPQHF TGCGCCAGCAGCCAAGAACCAGGCAGGGGGCAAAGTCAGCCCCAGCATTTT
- TRBJ2-2 - TRBV6-4 CASSDQGTGELFF TGTGCCAGCAGTGACCAGGGCACCGGGGAGCTGTTTTTT
- TRBJ1-6 - TRBV12-1 CASTPGSYNSPLHF TGTGCCAGCACCCCAGGCTCCTATAATTCACCCCTCCACTTT
few TRBJ2-2 - TRBV19 CASSMQGSGELFF TGTGCCAGTAGTATGCAAGGGAGCGGGGAGCTGTTTTTT
- TRBJ2-3 - TRBV10-2 CASRGRERTDTQYF TGCGCCAGCAGGGGTCGGGAGAGAACAGATACGCAGTATTTT
- TRBJ1-1 TRBD1 TRBV5-6 CASSSTGGIAEAFF TGTGCCAGCAGCTCGACAGGGGGAATCGCTGAAGCTTTCTTT
- TRBJ1-4 - TRBV12-3/TRBV12-4 CASSLRIDEKLFF TGTGCCAGCAGTTTACGTATAGATGAAAAACTGTTTTTT
- TRBJ2-7 - TRBV6-5 CASSLPGNRGPGLYF TGTGCCAGCAGTCTCCCAGGTAATAGGGGCCCAGGTCTGTACTTC
- TRBJ1-1 - TRBV6-2/TRBV6-3 CASSYGGTFTEAFF TGTGCCAGCAGTTACGGGGGGACTTTCACTGAAGCTTTCTTT
- TRBJ2-4 - TRBV28 CASNPVVWLEEAKNIQYF TGTGCCAGCAATCCCGTGGTTTGGTTGGAGGAAGCCAAAAACATTCAGTACTTC
- TRBJ2-7 - TRBV7-3 CASSLGREQYF TGTGCCAGCAGCTTGGGGCGGGAGCAGTACTTC
- TRBJ1-2 - TRBV6-2/TRBV6-3 CASSPSTAGLGYGYTF TGTGCCAGCAGTCCAAGTACGGCAGGACTAGGATATGGCTACACCTTC
- TRBJ2-7 - TRBV13 CASSLSGTSSYEQYF TGTGCCAGCAGCTTAAGCGGCACGAGCTCCTACGAGCAGTACTTC
- TRBJ2-7 TRBD1 TRBV6-5 CASSLGQGAVEQYF TGTGCCAGCAGCCTGGGACAGGGGGCGGTCGAGCAGTACTTC
- TRBJ1-4 TRBD1 TRBV19 CASSIRPGTGYEKLFF TGTGCCAGTAGTATACGACCGGGGACAGGTTACGAAAAACTGTTTTTT
- TRBJ1-1 - TRBV27 CASSHLDRHTEAFF TGTGCCAGCAGTCACCTCGACAGACACACTGAAGCTTTCTTT
- TRBJ1-6 TRBD1 TRBV7-3 CASSLAGGGNSPLHF TGTGCCAGCAGCTTGGCAGGGGGCGGTAATTCACCCCTCCACTTT
- TRBJ1-2 TRBD1 TRBV18 CASSPRTGVANYGYTF TGTGCCAGCTCACCACGGACAGGCGTAGCTAACTATGGCTACACCTTC
- TRBJ1-1 TRBD1 TRBV9 CASSPPSGGAFF TGTGCCAGCAGCCCACCTTCAGGGGGAGCTTTCTTT
- TRBJ2-3 TRBD2 TRBV9 CASSVEERGAGTDTQYF TGTGCCAGCAGCGTAGAGGAGCGGGGGGCTGGCACAGATACGCAGTATTTT
- TRBJ2-3 - TRBV7-2 CASSLTRDTQYF TGTGCCAGCAGTCTCACGAGGGATACGCAGTATTTT
- TRBJ1-1 - TRBV7-3 CASSSATVQMNTEAFF TGTGCCAGCAGCTCAGCGACGGTCCAAATGAACACTGAAGCTTTCTTT
- TRBJ2-3 TRBD2 TRBV24-1 CATSEPLAGGVDTQYF TGTGCCACCAGTGAACCACTAGCGGGAGGAGTAGATACGCAGTATTTT
- TRBJ1-3 - TRBV29-1 CSARTVGNTIYF TGCAGCGCCAGGACAGTAGGAAACACCATATATTTT
few TRBJ2-3 TRBD2 TRBV9 CASSKWTSGRGDTDTQYF TGTGCCAGCAGCAAATGGACTAGCGGGAGGGGGGACACAGATACGCAGTATTTT
- TRBJ2-5 - TRBV7-2 CASSFRSSAQETQYF TGTGCCAGCAGCTTCCGGTCCTCTGCTCAAGAGACCCAGTACTTC
- TRBJ2-5 - TRBV7-2 CASSPHLLTGGRETQYF TGTGCCAGCAGCCCCCACCTCCTAACGGGGGGCCGGGAGACCCAGTACTTC
- TRBJ1-1 TRBD1 TRBV5-1 CASSRSTGGNTEAFF TGCGCCAGCAGCAGGTCAACAGGGGGGAACACTGAAGCTTTCTTT
- TRBJ2-5 - TRBV19 CASSITKGGVETQYF TGTGCCAGTAGTATAACCAAGGGGGGGGTGGAGACCCAGTACTTC
once TRBJ1-5 - TRBV28 CASSQMTGLNQPQHF TGTGCCAGCAGTCAAATGACAGGCCTCAATCAGCCCCAGCATTTT
few TRBJ1-5 TRBD1 TRBV30 CAWSQTGGSGNQPQHF TGTGCCTGGAGCCAGACAGGGGGCTCGGGCAATCAGCCCCAGCATTTT
once TRBJ2-1 TRBD1 TRBV10-3 CAISETGGSAEQFF TGTGCCATCAGTGAGACAGGGGGCTCAGCTGAGCAGTTCTTC
- TRBJ2-3 TRBD2 TRBV9 CASSEPSGRGTDTQYF TGTGCCAGCAGCGAACCTAGCGGGAGGGGCACAGATACGCAGTATTTT
- TRBJ2-2 TRBD2 TRBV10-2 CASGLENTGELFF TGCGCCAGTGGACTAGAGAACACCGGGGAGCTGTTTTTT
- TRBJ2-2 TRBD2 TRBV3-1/TRBV3-2 CASSQLAGAVAGELFF TGTGCCAGCAGCCAACTAGCGGGAGCAGTTGCCGGGGAGCTGTTTTTT
- TRBJ2-2 - TRBV11-2 CASSPRPWEGLRGTGELFF TGTGCCAGCAGCCCAAGACCATGGGAAGGCCTGCGGGGAACCGGGGAGCTGTTTTTT
- TRBJ2-7 TRBD2 TRBV27 CASSLGLAGNYEQYF TGTGCCAGCAGTTTAGGGCTAGCGGGAAACTACGAGCAGTACTTC
once TRBJ1-5 - TRBV28 CASSLDGRGGLQPQHF TGTGCCAGCAGTTTAGATGGGAGGGGCGGGCTGCAGCCCCAGCATTTT
- TRBJ1-1 TRBD1 TRBV19 CASSVTGGTEAFF TGTGCCAGTAGTGTGACAGGGGGCACTGAAGCTTTCTTT
- TRBJ2-6 - TRBV21-1 CASSKGSDRGRARGANVLTF TGTGCCAGCAGCAAAGGATCGGACAGGGGGCGAGCGAGAGGGGCCAACGTCCTGACTTTC
- TRBJ2-2 TRBD1 TRBV6-5 CASPGTANTGELFF TGTGCCAGCCCCGGGACAGCCAACACCGGGGAGCTGTTTTTT
- TRBJ2-7 - TRBV27 CASSLILEANEQYF TGTGCCAGCAGTTTAATTCTTGAAGCCAACGAGCAGTACTTC
- TRBJ1-1 - TRBV12-3/TRBV12-4 CASISPQTEAFF TGTGCCAGCATTTCCCCGCAGACTGAAGCTTTCTTT
- TRBJ1-1 - TRBV27 CASSFISGRGTEAFF TGTGCCAGCAGTTTTATTTCCGGCAGGGGCACTGAAGCTTTCTTT
once TRBJ2-4 TRBD2 TRBV5-1 CASSERTSNDIQYF TGCGCCAGCAGCGAACGGACTAGCAATGACATTCAGTACTTC
- TRBJ2-1 - TRBV21-1 CASSKDEGLARDFYNEQFF TGTGCCAGCAGCAAAGACGAAGGACTAGCAAGAGATTTTTACAATGAGCAGTTCTTC
- TRBJ2-3 - TRBV9 CATSRGGFADTQYF TGTGCCACCTCGAGAGGGGGTTTCGCAGATACGCAGTATTTT